This T cell receptor beta chain was recorded in a study of T-cell memory formation after mild COVID-19. This clonotype occurred a few times. The antigen remains unidentified. The germline V gene encodes CDR1 SEHNR and CDR2 FQNEAQ (reference sequence). CDR3 length: 12 amino acids. Trimming took off 1 base at V and 4 bases at J, with 2 bases between the two ends. Constant-segment primers served in 5'RACE that generated TCR alpha and TCR beta cDNA libraries bearing sample barcodes and UMIs. TCRdb passed the 5' RACE reads through MiXCR, listing each CDR3 protein once. Seen here are 450,000 to 650,000 distinct CDR3 sequences, 20% observed once, and the top ten hold around 12%. The study's findings and limits: Day 15 to 85 contractors were CD4/CD8 balanced; later expanders leaned CD4+.

The sequencing input was PBMCs or a T cell subset sorted from them (not recorded which). The receptor comes from an adult woman who had mild COVID-19 (a few samples of this study predate the infection). Cell type and time point are not known. The chain uses TRBV7-9 and TRBJ1-5; D ambiguous. The CDR3 sequence is CASSLENQPQHF. CDR3 in DNA: TGTGCCAGCAGCTTAGAAAATCAGCCCCAGCATTTT.